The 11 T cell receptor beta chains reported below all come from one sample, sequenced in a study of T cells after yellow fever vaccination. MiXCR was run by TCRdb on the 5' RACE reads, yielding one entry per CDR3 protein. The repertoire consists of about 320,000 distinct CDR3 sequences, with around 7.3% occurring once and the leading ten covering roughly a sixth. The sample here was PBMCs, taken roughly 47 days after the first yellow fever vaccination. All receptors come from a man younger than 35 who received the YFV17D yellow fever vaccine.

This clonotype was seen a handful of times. This CDR3 reads CASSLDAGGNIQYF. In DNA, the CDR3 is TGCGCCAGCAGCTTGGACGCGGGTGGAAACATTCAGTACTTC. The chain links TRBV5-1 to TRBJ2-4; tentatively, D is TRBD2 (5 bases). Germline V gives CDR1 SGHRS, CDR2 YFSETQ. V lost 0 bases to trimming and J lost 6 bases, with 10 bases between them. The CDR3 spans 14 residues.

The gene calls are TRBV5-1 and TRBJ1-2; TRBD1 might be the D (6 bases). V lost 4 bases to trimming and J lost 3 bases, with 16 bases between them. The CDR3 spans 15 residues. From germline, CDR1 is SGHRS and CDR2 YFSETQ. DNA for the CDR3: TGCGCCAGCAGCCTTAGTGGGGGGGCCTACTATGGCTACACCTTC. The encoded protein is CASSLSGGAYYGYTF.

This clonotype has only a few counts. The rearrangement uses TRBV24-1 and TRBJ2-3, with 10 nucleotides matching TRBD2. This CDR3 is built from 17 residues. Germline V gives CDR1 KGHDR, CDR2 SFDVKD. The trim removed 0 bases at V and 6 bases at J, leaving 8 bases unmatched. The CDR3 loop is CATSDLTLAGDVDTQYF. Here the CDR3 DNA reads TGTGCCACCAGTGATTTGACGCTAGCGGGGGACGTCGATACGCAGTATTTT.

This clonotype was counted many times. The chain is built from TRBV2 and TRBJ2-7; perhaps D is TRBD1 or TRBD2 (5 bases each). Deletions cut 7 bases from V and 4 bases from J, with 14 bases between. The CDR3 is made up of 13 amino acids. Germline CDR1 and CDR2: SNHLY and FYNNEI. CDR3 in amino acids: CASTARDPYEQYF. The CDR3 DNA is TGTGCCAGCACGGCCAGGGACCCATACGAGCAGTACTTC.

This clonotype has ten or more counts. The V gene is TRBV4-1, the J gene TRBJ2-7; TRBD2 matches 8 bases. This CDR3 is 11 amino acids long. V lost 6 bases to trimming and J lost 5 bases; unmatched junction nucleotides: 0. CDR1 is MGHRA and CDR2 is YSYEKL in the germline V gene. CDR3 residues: CASRLADEQYF. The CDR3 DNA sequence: TGCGCCAGCAGACTAGCGGACGAGCAGTACTTC.

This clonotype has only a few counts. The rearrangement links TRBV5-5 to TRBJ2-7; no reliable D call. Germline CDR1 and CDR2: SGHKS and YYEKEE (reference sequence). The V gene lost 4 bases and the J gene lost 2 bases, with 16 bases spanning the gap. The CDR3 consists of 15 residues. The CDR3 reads CASSNPSIKPYEQYV. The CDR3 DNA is TGTGCCAGCAGCAACCCTTCTATTAAACCCTACGAGCAGTACGTC.

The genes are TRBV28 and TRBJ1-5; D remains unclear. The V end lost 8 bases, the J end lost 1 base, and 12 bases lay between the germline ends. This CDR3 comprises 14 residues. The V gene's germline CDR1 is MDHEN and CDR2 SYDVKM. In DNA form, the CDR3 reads TGTGCCAGCTCCAACGGAGGCAGCAATCAGCCCCAGCATTTT. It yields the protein CASSNGGSNQPQHF.

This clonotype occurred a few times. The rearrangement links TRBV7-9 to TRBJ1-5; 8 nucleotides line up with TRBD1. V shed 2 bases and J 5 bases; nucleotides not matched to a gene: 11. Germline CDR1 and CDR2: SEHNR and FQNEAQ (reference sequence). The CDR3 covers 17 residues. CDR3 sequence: CASSLLPGQGIDQPQHF. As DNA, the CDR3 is TGTGCCAGCAGCTTACTTCCAGGACAGGGTATTGATCAGCCCCAGCATTTT. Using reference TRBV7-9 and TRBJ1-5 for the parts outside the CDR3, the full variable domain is DTGVSQNPRHKITKRGQNVTFRCDPISEHNRLYWYRQTLGQGPEFLTYFQNEAQLEKSRLLSDRFSAERPKGSFSTLEIQRTEQGDSAMYLCASSLLPGQGIDQPQHFGDGTRLSIL.

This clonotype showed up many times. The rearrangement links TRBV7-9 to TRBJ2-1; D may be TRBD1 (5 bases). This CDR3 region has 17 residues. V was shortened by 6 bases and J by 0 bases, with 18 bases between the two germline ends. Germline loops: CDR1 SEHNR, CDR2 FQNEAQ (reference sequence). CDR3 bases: TGTGCCAGCAGTCCAAACGTAGACAGTAGCTCCTACAATGAGCAGTTCTTC. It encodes CASSPNVDSSSYNEQFF.

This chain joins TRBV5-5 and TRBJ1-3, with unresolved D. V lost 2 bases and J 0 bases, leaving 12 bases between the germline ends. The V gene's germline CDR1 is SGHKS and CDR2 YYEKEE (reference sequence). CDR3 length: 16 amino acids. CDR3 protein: CASSFFIWGSGNTIYF. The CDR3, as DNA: TGTGCCAGCAGCTTTTTTATTTGGGGCTCTGGAAACACCATATATTTT.

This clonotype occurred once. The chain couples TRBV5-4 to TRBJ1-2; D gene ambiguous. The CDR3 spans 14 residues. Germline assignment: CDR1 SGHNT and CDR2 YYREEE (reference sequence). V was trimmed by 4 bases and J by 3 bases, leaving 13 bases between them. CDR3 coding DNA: TGTGCCAGCAGCCCCCCCGGACTCGACTATGGCTACACCTTC. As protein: CASSPPGLDYGYTF.